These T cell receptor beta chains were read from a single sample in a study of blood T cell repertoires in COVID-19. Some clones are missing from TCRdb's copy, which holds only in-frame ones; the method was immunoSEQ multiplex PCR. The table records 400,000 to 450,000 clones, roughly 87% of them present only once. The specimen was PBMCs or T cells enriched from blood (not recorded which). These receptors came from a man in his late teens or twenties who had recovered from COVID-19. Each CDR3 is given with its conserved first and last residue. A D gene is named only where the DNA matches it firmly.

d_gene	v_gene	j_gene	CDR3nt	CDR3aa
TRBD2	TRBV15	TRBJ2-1	TGTGCCACCAGCAGAGCCCGAGCGGGAGGACCTTACAATGAGCAGTTCTTC	CATSRARAGGPYNEQFF
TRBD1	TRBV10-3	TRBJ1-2	TGTGCCATCAGCGACAGGGCGATGGGTTCGGGCTACACCTTC	CAISDRAMGSGYTF
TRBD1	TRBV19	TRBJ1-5	TGTGCCAGTAGTAACCTCCCGGGACAGGAAAATCAGCCCCAGCATTTT	CASSNLPGQENQPQHF
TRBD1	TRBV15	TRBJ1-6	TGTGCCACCAGCAGACGTCAGGGGGCGCCTAATTCACCCCTCCACTTT	CATSRRQGAPNSPLHF
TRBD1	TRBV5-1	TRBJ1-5	TGCGCCAGCAGCTTGGTAGGGGGCGAGAATCAGCCCCAGCATTTT	CASSLVGGENQPQHF
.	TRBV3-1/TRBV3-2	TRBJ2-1	TGTGCCAGCAGCCAAAGCTCTAGGAGTGAGCAGTTCTTC	CASSQSSRSEQFF
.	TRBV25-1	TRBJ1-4	TGTGCCAGCAGTGAGCGTTGGGGGGGGTCTGAAAAACTGTTTTTT	CASSERWGGSEKLFF
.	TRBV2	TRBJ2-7	TGTGCCAGCAAGCGGGCTTTGAGCGGCGAGCAGTACTTC	CASKRALSGEQYF
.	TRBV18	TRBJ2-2	TGTGCCAGCTCACGTGGACAGAACACCGGGGAGCTGTTTTTT	CASSRGQNTGELFF
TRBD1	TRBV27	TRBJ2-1	TGTGCCAGCAGTTTACTGGGACAGGGGGCTAATGAGCAGTTCTTC	CASSLLGQGANEQFF
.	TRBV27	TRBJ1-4	TGTGCCAGCAGTTTAACCCAGGGTTGGAGACTGTTTTTT	CASSLTQGWRLFF
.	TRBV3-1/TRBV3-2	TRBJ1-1	TGTGCCAGCAGCCAAACCGGGGTAGAAGCTTTCTTT	CASSQTGVEAFF